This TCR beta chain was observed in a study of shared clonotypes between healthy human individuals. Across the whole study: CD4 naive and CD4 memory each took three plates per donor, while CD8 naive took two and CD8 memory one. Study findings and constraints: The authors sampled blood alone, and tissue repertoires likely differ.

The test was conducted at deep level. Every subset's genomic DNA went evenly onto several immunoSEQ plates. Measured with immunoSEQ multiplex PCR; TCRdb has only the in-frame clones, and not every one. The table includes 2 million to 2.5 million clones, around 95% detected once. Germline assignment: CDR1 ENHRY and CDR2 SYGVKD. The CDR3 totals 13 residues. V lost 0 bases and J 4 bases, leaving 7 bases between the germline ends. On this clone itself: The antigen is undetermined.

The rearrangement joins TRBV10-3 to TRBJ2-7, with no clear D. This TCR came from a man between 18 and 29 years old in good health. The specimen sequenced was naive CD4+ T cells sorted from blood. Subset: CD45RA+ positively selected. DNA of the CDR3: TGTGCCATCAGTGAGTCTCCTAATTACGAGCAGTACTTC. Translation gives CAISESPNYEQYF.